This T cell receptor beta chain was sequenced in a study of T cells in Graves' hyperthyroidism and ophthalmopathy (dated by TCRdb to between 2019 and 2020). Some background on the complete study: Peripheral blood samples were taken at the time of initial diagnosis, prior to any treatment. TCR Vbeta CDR3 sequencing of 120 to 150 peripheral blood samples (over 40 ophthalmopathy, over 70 hyperthyroidism and roughly 17 progressor patients) is reported in the paper. In addition, the study compared T-cell repertoires in thyroid tissue and in blood from six Graves' hyperthyroidism patients. For training and testing, the roughly 100 patients in the discovery cohort were randomly divided in a 7:3 ratio. Prospective prediction of ophthalmopathy was tested in an independent validation cohort of fewer than 20 hyperthyroidism patients and some 17 patients who later progressed to ophthalmopathy. After sampling, hyperthyroidism patients received methimazole starting at 30 mg daily, and ophthalmopathy patients received high-dose intravenous methylprednisolone. A discovery cohort of fewer than 110 patients, about 43 with Graves' ophthalmopathy and over 55 with stable Graves' hyperthyroidism, was used to find distinguishing TCR V-J signatures.

The table lists this clonotype with many counts. Its antigen is unknown. It has no much larger one-base neighbor in the sample; base qualities were not kept. The hyperthyroidism patients were between 18 and 65 years old and newly diagnosed, with a disease duration of less than 2 months. Any patient with an uncontrolled infection, another autoimmune disease, pregnancy or lactation was excluded. Diagnoses were established on the basis of clinical symptoms, serum thyroxine and TRAb, thyroid ultrasound, and orbital computed tomography. Blood from progressor patients was drawn when they were first diagnosed with hyperthyroidism, before any ophthalmopathy symptoms appeared. PBMCs were isolated from 8 to 10 ml of fresh peripheral blood by Ficoll-Paque density gradient centrifugation. Progressor patients were first diagnosed with Graves' hyperthyroidism and then developed ophthalmopathy during follow-up. Total RNA was extracted using Trizol reagent, and RNA quality was assessed on an Agilent 2100 Bioanalyzer.

The germline V gene provides CDR1 SNHLY and CDR2 FYNNEI. Taken from cysteine to phenylalanine, the CDR3 has 14 residues. The read is trimmed to its CDR3 DNA, 42 bases read in frame from base 1. Trimming at the junction amounts to 7 bases on V and 8 bases on J, and the germline ends lie 17 bases apart. TCR beta CDR3 regions were amplified from RNA transcripts. The first round of RT-PCR for the TCR CDR3 was performed with the HTBI primer set and the Qiagen OneStep RT-PCR kit. The libraries were constructed in a second round of multiplex PCR and then size-selected and purified. Paired-end sequencing of the libraries was performed with 100 bp reads on an Illumina HiSeq2000. The original methods were these. Raw data were processed with SOAPnuke, discarding reads with adapters, uncalled bases, mean Phred below 15, or no exact constant-primer or identifier match. COPE v1.2.5 was used to merge high-quality paired reads, and clonotypes were defined as unique nucleotide sequences. Clonotypes were aligned to IMGT TRBV, TRBD and TRBJ reference segments using MiTCR v1.1. The analysis included only V-J combinations with a frequency above 0.0001, which together covered over 98% of the repertoires. The TCS score was defined as the ratio of F50 (clonal expansion) to E x V (chaos), calculated using BLOSUM62-based TCRdist between CDR3 peptides within each V-J. Welch's t-statistics and random forest reduced roughly 530 V-J features to 10 to 15, which were used in a naive Bayes classifier (R e1071). TCRdb applied fastp at Q25 and MiXCR to the public reads, then kept only in-frame beta chains. Duplicate CDR3 protein sequences are folded into a single record with the most common DNA and genes. The V and J calls reflect TCRdb's pipeline rather than the authors' work. This sample gives 350,000 or so distinct CDR3 sequences in total; roughly 17% of them show up just once. The biggest ten clones account for around a third of the sample.

Overall results and qualifications from the work: Most expanded thyroid clonotypes (frequency above 0.001) were also detected in blood, a finding suggesting that blood repertoires may reflect thyroid immune responses. A model built on a 13 V-J signature distinguished ophthalmopathy from stable hyperthyroidism, reaching over 85% sensitivity and around 82% specificity in cross-validation and 80%/75% in testing. During validation, the model predicted progression to ophthalmopathy a median of around six months ahead of onset, with roughly 65% sensitivity and 72% to 80% specificity. Sample size was not statistically predetermined, and investigators were not blinded to group allocation.

This TCR derives from a woman aged 25 to 45 with Graves' hyperthyroidism that later progressed to Graves' ophthalmopathy. The rearranged chain carries TRBV2 and TRBJ1-4; possibly the D gene is TRBD1, per 6 matching bases. The specimen was blood. The DNA sequence is given as TGTGCCAGCACCTTTGTACGGGACACGGAAAAACTGTTTTTT. This is translated as CASTFVRDTEKLFF.